Each of the 20 T cell receptor beta chains below was sequenced from the same sample in a study of control samples from healthy donors and cancer patients. TCRdb's copy holds only in-frame clones and misses some; the assay was immunoSEQ multiplex PCR. The data hold 190,000 or so clones, with around 93% observed a single time. The sequencing sample was made of blood. All receptors come from a young man in good health.

This chain links TRBV12-5 with TRBJ2-3; no clear D gene. Trimming stripped 1 base from V and 3 bases from J, with 5 bases between. Germline assignment: CDR1 LGHNT and CDR2 FRNRAP. The CDR3 is made up of 13 amino acids. This CDR3 reads CASGLDATDTQYF. For the CDR3, the DNA is TGTGCTAGTGGTTTGGATGCGACAGATACGCAGTATTTT. The complete variable domain, with remaining parts taken from reference TRBV12-5 and TRBJ2-3, reads DARVTQTPRHKVTEMGQEVTMRCQPILGHNTVFWYRQTMMQGLELLAYFRNRAPLDDSGMPKDRFSAEMPDATLATLKIQPSEPRDSAVYFCASGLDATDTQYFGPGTRLTVL.

V usage is TRBV5-4 and J usage is TRBJ2-7, with D tentatively TRBD1 (5 bases). Germline CDR1 and CDR2: SGHNT and YYREEE (reference sequence). The CDR3 runs to 14 residues. V was shortened by 3 bases and J by 7 bases, with 17 bases between the two germline ends. The DNA of the CDR3 is TGTGCCAGCAGCTCCCCCCGGACATCCTTGGAGCAGTACTTC. Translated, it gives CASSSPRTSLEQYF.

CDR3 residues: CASSRRTSGGVTYNEQFF. The CDR3 DNA is TGTGCCAGCAGCCGCCGGACTAGCGGGGGGGTTACCTACAATGAGCAGTTCTTC. The chain employs TRBV27 and TRBJ2-1; 15 nucleotides align to TRBD2. The CDR3 has 18 amino acids. V shed 6 bases and J 2 bases; nucleotides not matched to a gene: 8. Looked up from germline, CDR1 is MNHEY and CDR2 is SMNVEV (reference sequence).

DNA of the CDR3: TGTGCCAGTAGTATGGTCCATAGCAATCAGCCCCAGCATTTT. Protein: CASSMVHSNQPQHF. This chain connects TRBV19 to TRBJ1-5, with D hard to call. This CDR3 comprises 14 residues. Looked up from germline, CDR1 is LNHDA and CDR2 is SQIVND (reference sequence). With 3 bases removed from V and 0 bases from J, the gap between germline ends came to 6 bases. The complete variable domain, with remaining parts taken from reference TRBV19 and TRBJ1-5, reads DGGITQSPKYLFRKEGQNVTLSCEQNLNHDAMYWYRQDPGQGLRLIYYSQIVNDFQKGDIAEGYSVSREKKESFPLTVTSAQKNPTAFYLCASSMVHSNQPQHFGDGTRLSIL.

This clone was found once. The chain recombines TRBV15 with TRBJ2-5, with TRBD2 matching 13 bases. The CDR3 contains 16 residues. Germline V gives CDR1 LNHNV, CDR2 YYDKDF (reference sequence). The trim removed 5 bases at V and 4 bases at J, leaving 7 bases unmatched. CDR3 coding DNA: TGTGCCACCAGCGTGTCCGGGACTAGCGGGGTAGAGACCCAGTACTTC. Its protein product is CATSVSGTSGVETQYF.

The chain carries TRBV29-1 and TRBJ2-7; no clear D gene. Germline CDR1 is SQVTM and CDR2 is ANQGSEA. The CDR3 runs 14 residues. The V gene lost 1 base and the J gene lost 0 bases, with 10 bases spanning the gap. Written as DNA, the CDR3 is TGCAGCGTTGAAGTTCCGGGCACCTCCTACGAGCAGTACTTC. Translated: CSVEVPGTSYEQYF.

The chain joins TRBV2 to TRBJ1-5; 8 nucleotides agree with TRBD1. Germline V gives CDR1 SNHLY, CDR2 FYNNEI. V was clipped by 6 bases and J by 4 bases; unmatched bases: 5. The CDR3 contains 14 residues. The CDR3 DNA sequence: TGTGCCAGCAGCGCCTGGACAGGGAATCAGCCCCAGCATTTT. This encodes CASSAWTGNQPQHF.

The chain recombines TRBV24-1 with TRBJ2-2; D is possibly TRBD1 (5 bases). Germline V gene data show CDR1 as KGHDR and CDR2 as SFDVKD. The CDR3 length is 15 residues. Trimming removed 2 bases from V and 6 bases from J, with 12 bases in between. As DNA, the CDR3 is TGTGCCACCAGTGATTCTATGCTGGGGCCCGGGGAGCTGTTTTTT. It encodes CATSDSMLGPGELFF.

The chain recombines TRBV7-9 with TRBJ1-2; possibly TRBD1 for D (5 bases). CDR3 length equals 15 residues. Germline V CDR1 and CDR2: SEHNR, FQNEAQ (reference sequence). V lost 1 base to trimming and J lost 5 bases, with 14 bases between them. CDR3 DNA: TGTGCCAGCAGCTTAGGGGACGGAATACTTTATGGCTACACCTTC. Protein sequence: CASSLGDGILYGYTF.

Worth noting for this clone: Other nucleotide sequences in the sample specify the same CDR3. The CDR3 loop is CASSVTVARAFWNSPLHF. DNA for the CDR3: TGTGCCAGCAGTGTGACCGTCGCCCGTGCTTTTTGGAATTCACCCCTCCACTTT. The J gene is TRBJ1-6, the V gene TRBV6-1; no reliable D call. The germline V gene has CDR1 MNHNS and CDR2 SASEGT. The CDR3 runs 18 residues. Trimming removed 4 bases from V and 7 bases from J, with 23 bases in between.

The CDR3 region has the DNA TGTGCCAGCAGCTTATTCCGAGAGACCCAGTACTTC. As protein: CASSLFRETQYF. This chain uses TRBV7-2 with TRBJ2-5, with D unresolved. Per germline, CDR1 SGHTA and CDR2 FQGNSA. The length of the CDR3 is 12 residues. V lost 2 bases and J lost 4, with 5 bases in between.

The chain carries TRBV27 and TRBJ1-6; 7 bases fit TRBD1. This CDR3 has 14 amino acids. From germline, CDR1 is MNHEY and CDR2 SMNVEV (reference sequence). The trim removed 5 bases at V and 4 bases at J, leaving 2 bases unmatched. For the CDR3, the DNA is TGTGCCAGCAGTCCGGGACAGTATAATTCACCCCTCCACTTT. This translates into CASSPGQYNSPLHF.

This chain connects TRBV7-8 to TRBJ2-7; 9 bases line up with TRBD1. Germline V gene data show CDR1 as SGHVS and CDR2 as FQNEAQ. The CDR3 extends over 13 amino acids. Trimming removed 8 bases from V and 4 bases from J; junction bases left unmatched: 6. Written as DNA, the CDR3 is TGTGCCAGCCGAAGGGACAGGGAGTACGAGCAGTACTTC. Its translation is CASRRDREYEQYF.

The CDR3 loop is CASSGTLAAGGPGELFF. As DNA, the CDR3 is TGTGCCAGCAGCGGTACGCTAGCGGCGGGGGGCCCCGGGGAGCTGTTTTTT. The V call is TRBV9, the J call TRBJ2-2, with 8 bases matching TRBD2. V shed 3 bases and J 6 bases; nucleotides not matched to a gene: 13. The CDR3 is made up of 17 amino acids. The V gene's germline CDR1 is SGDLS and CDR2 YYNGEE.

The chain recombines TRBV4-1 with TRBJ2-2; D is possibly TRBD1 or TRBD2 (5 bases each). This CDR3 is 18 amino acids long. The V end was cut by 1 base, the J end by 4 bases, with 19 bases between. CDR1 and CDR2 (germline): MGHRA, YSYEKL. CDR3 amino acids: CASSQGRSRTIGTGELFF. The CDR3, as DNA: TGCGCCAGCAGCCAAGGGAGGAGCAGGACAATCGGCACCGGGGAGCTGTTTTTT.

The chain combines TRBV5-6 with TRBJ2-7; possibly TRBD1 or TRBD2 for D (5 bases each). The germline V and J ends were trimmed by 4 bases and 1 base, with 15 bases remaining between them. Germline CDR1 and CDR2: SGHDT and YYEEEE. The CDR3 covers 15 residues. CDR3 protein: CASSIWDGKSYEQYF. Written as DNA, the CDR3 is TGTGCCAGCAGCATTTGGGACGGAAAGTCCTACGAGCAGTACTTC.

This clone was recorded only once. The rearrangement links TRBV21-1 to TRBJ2-3; the D call of TRBD1 is as the table states it, not checked on the DNA. TRBV21-1 is shown as a pseudogene. This CDR3 region has 19 residues. The CDR3 is CASSKVGGELGGSGDTQYF. The CDR3 nucleotides are TGTGCCAGCAGCAAAGTAGGCGGGGAACTAGGGGGCTCGGGAGATACGCAGTATTTT.

V and J are TRBV5-1 and TRBJ2-7, with D perhaps TRBD1 or TRBD2 (5 bases each). This CDR3 has 14 amino acids. The germline gives CDR1 SGHRS, CDR2 YFSETQ. The germline V and J ends were trimmed by 4 bases and 5 bases, with 16 bases remaining between them. The CDR3 region is CASSPFPGANEQYF. In DNA form, the CDR3 reads TGCGCCAGCAGCCCGTTCCCCGGGGCTAACGAGCAGTACTTC.

The chain joins TRBV6-5 to TRBJ1-1; 7 bases map to TRBD1. The CDR3 contains 13 residues. Unmatched junction bases numbered 9, after V lost 5 bases and J lost 9 bases. Germline CDR1 is MNHEY and CDR2 is SVGAGI. The CDR3 loop reads CASSSDREGKAFF. CDR3 DNA sequence: TGTGCCAGCAGTAGCGACAGGGAGGGCAAAGCTTTCTTT.

CDR3 coding DNA: TGCGCCAGCAGCTTAACACAGGGGGCCGGGGAAAAACTGTTTTTT. Its protein product is CASSLTQGAGEKLFF. The V and J genes are TRBV5-1 and TRBJ1-4; 9 bases are shared with TRBD1. V gave up 2 bases and J gave up 8 bases; unmatched junction bases: 7. The CDR3 sequence is 15 residues long. The germline gives CDR1 SGHRS, CDR2 YFSETQ.